One and the same sample provided the 23 T cell receptor beta chains below, sequenced in a study of blood T cell repertoires in COVID-19. Here immunoSEQ multiplex PCR was the method, and the copy in TCRdb shows in-frame clones only, minus some. The sample records tens of thousands of clones, around 89% being singletons. Sequenced sample: PBMCs or T cells enriched from blood (not recorded which). These receptors all come from a woman aged 40 to 50 who had recovered from COVID-19.

The chain's CDR3 is CAISEPGINTGELFF. The CDR3 DNA reads TGTGCCATCAGTGAGCCCGGGATAAACACCGGGGAGCTGTTTTTT. This chain uses TRBV10-3 with TRBJ2-2; a possible D gene is TRBD2 (5 bases). The CDR3 extends over 15 amino acids. Trimming left V 2 bases short and J 2 bases short, with 9 bases between. Germline CDR1 reads ENHRY; CDR2 reads SYGVKD.

The chain recombines TRBV19 with TRBJ2-5, with D maybe TRBD2 (6 bases). This CDR3 has 13 amino acids. Trimming took 8 bases from V and 1 from J, leaving 11 bases between them. Germline V CDR1 and CDR2: LNHDA, SQIVND (reference sequence). DNA of the CDR3: TGTGCCAGTCGTGGGGGACTCCAAGAGACCCAGTACTTC. It codes for CASRGGLQETQYF. Combining the CDR3 with reference TRBV19 and TRBJ2-5 gives the whole variable domain DGGITQSPKYLFRKEGQNVTLSCEQNLNHDAMYWYRQDPGQGLRLIYYSQIVNDFQKGDIAEGYSVSREKKESFPLTVTSAQKNPTAFYLCASRGGLQETQYFGPGTRLLVL.

The table lists this clone with a count of one. The V and J genes are TRBV28 and TRBJ2-3; D is unclear. This CDR3 is 15 amino acids long. Germline V lookup: CDR1 MDHEN, CDR2 SYDVKM. Trimming stripped 1 base from V and 0 bases from J, with 8 bases between. CDR3 amino acids: CASSLLSMSTDTQYF. Here the CDR3 DNA reads TGTGCCAGCAGTTTATTAAGCATGAGCACAGATACGCAGTATTTT. The full variable domain, rest sourced from reference TRBV28 and TRBJ2-3, is DVKVTQSSRYLVKRTGEKVFLECVQDMDHENMFWYRQDPGLGLRLIYFSYDVKMKEKGDIPEGYSVSREKKERFSLILESASTNQTSMYLCASSLLSMSTDTQYFGPGTRLTVL.

The J gene is TRBJ2-2, the V gene TRBV29-1; the match to TRBD2 covers 9 bases. V trimming: 4 bases; J trimming: 1 base; junction bases outside the gene matches: 1. From germline, CDR1 is SQVTM and CDR2 ANQGSEA. The CDR3 totals 14 residues. CDR3 coding DNA: TGCAGCGTTGGAGCGGGGGGGAACACCGGGGAGCTGTTTTTT. Its translation is CSVGAGGNTGELFF.

The gene calls are TRBV6-1 and TRBJ2-3; 10 nucleotides agree with TRBD2. The CDR3 has 16 amino acids. Germline CDR1 is MNHNS and CDR2 is SASEGT. Trimming removed 0 bases from V and 2 bases from J; junction bases left unmatched: 2. The CDR3 region is CASSEASGGATDTQYF. CDR3 bases: TGTGCCAGCAGTGAAGCCAGCGGGGGGGCCACAGATACGCAGTATTTT.

The chain combines TRBV19 with TRBJ2-6, with D uncertain. CDR1 is LNHDA and CDR2 is SQIVND in the germline V gene (reference sequence). The length of the CDR3 is 16 residues. Trimming left V 5 bases short and J 0 bases short, with 11 bases between. CDR3 DNA: TGTGCCAGTAGTTCTCGACTGATCTCTGGGGCCAACGTCCTGACTTTC. Its protein is CASSSRLISGANVLTF.

CDR3 region: CASSESLAVNEQFF. The CDR3 DNA reads TGTGCCAGCAGTGAAAGCCTAGCCGTCAATGAGCAGTTCTTC. V and J are TRBV2 and TRBJ2-1, with D tentatively TRBD2 (5 bases). V was pared by 2 bases and J by 6 bases, with 11 bases between. CDR3 size: 14 residues. Per the germline V gene, CDR1 is SNHLY and CDR2 is FYNNEI.

This clone was seen a few times. This chain uses TRBV6-5 with TRBJ1-6, with 10 bases that match TRBD1. CDR3 size: 16 residues. V lost 4 bases to trimming and J lost 7 bases; unmatched junction nucleotides: 7. Looked up from germline, CDR1 is MNHEY and CDR2 is SVGAGI. CDR3 DNA: TGTGCCAGCAGTTCCACCGGGACAGGGGAGAATTCACCCCTCCACTTT. Translation: CASSSTGTGENSPLHF.

The V call is TRBV9, the J call TRBJ1-4; 9 nucleotides match TRBD1. Germline trimming cut 3 bases from V and 8 bases from J; bases unmatched to any gene: 8. In germline, CDR1 is SGDLS, CDR2 YYNGEE. The CDR3 length is 15 residues. The CDR3 bases are TGTGCCAGCAGCGCTTCGGGACAGGGAGGCGAAAAACTGTTTTTT. It yields the protein CASSASGQGGEKLFF. Using reference TRBV9 and TRBJ1-4 for the parts outside the CDR3, the full variable domain is DSGVTQTPKHLITATGQRVTLRCSPRSGDLSVYWYQQSLDQGLQFLIQYYNGEERAKGNILERFSAQQFPDLHSELNLSSLELGDSALYFCASSASGQGGEKLFFGSGTQLSVL.

The V and J genes are TRBV7-2 and TRBJ1-2; D unresolved. V was shortened by 1 base and J by 4 bases, with 10 bases between the two germline ends. Germline V CDR1 and CDR2: SGHTA, FQGNSA. CDR3 size: 14 residues. This CDR3 is CASSLVQAIYGYTF. The CDR3 DNA reads TGTGCCAGCAGCTTAGTTCAGGCGATCTATGGCTACACCTTC.

The V call is TRBV9, the J call TRBJ2-1, with 10 bases aligning to TRBD1. V was pared by 3 bases and J by 6 bases, with 3 bases of the junction left unmatched. This CDR3 has 14 amino acids. CDR1 and CDR2 (germline): SGDLS, YYNGEE. Here the CDR3 DNA reads TGTGCCAGCAGCGGCGGGGACAGGGGCAATGAGCAGTTCTTC. It codes for CASSGGDRGNEQFF.

The rearrangement joins TRBV5-1 to TRBJ2-7; TRBD2 is a possible D gene (5 bases). Per the germline V gene, CDR1 is SGHRS and CDR2 is YFSETQ. The CDR3 is 12 residues long. Trimming stripped 1 base from V and 6 bases from J, with 8 bases between. CDR3 loop: CASSLSGIEQYF. CDR3 sequence (DNA): TGCGCCAGCAGCTTGTCCGGGATCGAGCAGTACTTC. Using reference TRBV5-1 and TRBJ2-7 for the parts outside the CDR3, the full variable domain is KAGVTQTPRYLIKTRGQQVTLSCSPISGHRSVSWYQQTPGQGLQFLFEYFSETQRNKGNFPGRFSGRQFSNSRSEMNVSTLELGDSALYLCASSLSGIEQYFGPGTRLTVT.

The chain is built from TRBV19 and TRBJ1-2; D remains unclear. V lost 5 bases and J 4 bases, leaving 8 bases between the germline ends. Germline V gene data show CDR1 as LNHDA and CDR2 as SQIVND (reference sequence). This CDR3 region has 12 residues. The CDR3 DNA reads as TGTGCCAGTAGTCCCGGGGTCTATGGCTACACCTTC. Protein sequence: CASSPGVYGYTF. Full variable domain (rest looked up from reference TRBV19 and TRBJ1-2): DGGITQSPKYLFRKEGQNVTLSCEQNLNHDAMYWYRQDPGQGLRLIYYSQIVNDFQKGDIAEGYSVSREKKESFPLTVTSAQKNPTAFYLCASSPGVYGYTFGSGTRLTVV.

The CDR3 coding sequence is TGTGCCAGCAGCTTGAGGACAGGGGTTAATTCACCCCTCCACTTT. It translates to CASSLRTGVNSPLHF. The chain links TRBV11-2 to TRBJ1-6, with 9 bases that match TRBD1. Unmatched junction bases numbered 3, after V lost 3 bases and J lost 6 bases. This CDR3 is 15 amino acids long. Germline lookup yields CDR1 SGHAT and CDR2 FQNNGV.

The chain couples TRBV3-1 (or the pseudogene TRBV3-2) to TRBJ1-3; D uncertain. The V end lost 5 bases, the J end lost 2 bases, and 16 bases lay between the germline ends. The CDR3 is made up of 16 amino acids. Germline-derived CDR1 and CDR2 are LGHDT and YNNKEL (reference sequence). The CDR3 DNA is TGTGCCAGCAGCGCCGGCGAGGGTTTTACTGGAAACACCATATATTTT. Translating it yields CASSAGEGFTGNTIYF.

The V and J genes are TRBV24-1 and TRBJ2-1; 9 bases match TRBD1. V lost 1 base and J lost 2; bases outside the gene matches: 8. This CDR3 region has 18 residues. In germline, CDR1 is KGHDR, CDR2 SFDVKD. CDR3: CATSDLDPRTGAYNEQFF. DNA of the CDR3: TGTGCCACCAGTGATTTAGACCCTAGGACAGGGGCCTACAATGAGCAGTTCTTC.

The rearrangement uses TRBV21-1 and TRBJ2-7; the listed D gene, TRBD2, was not tested against the DNA. TRBV21-1 is annotated as a pseudogene. The CDR3 contains 17 residues. Here the CDR3 DNA reads TGTGCCAGCAGCGCATCTGCTACTAGCGGGGGTGTCTACGAGCAGTACTTC. It yields the protein CASSASATSGGVYEQYF.

The genes are TRBV5-1 and TRBJ2-7; 7 nucleotides align to TRBD1. Germline V gene lookup returns CDR1 SGHRS and CDR2 YFSETQ. The V segment lost 3 bases and the J segment 6 bases; nucleotides outside the gene matches: 12. The length of the CDR3 is 15 residues. CDR3 in amino acids: CASSYRQGRYGEQYF. CDR3 sequence (DNA): TGCGCCAGCAGCTACCGACAGGGAAGGTACGGCGAGCAGTACTTC.

The chain links TRBV18 to TRBJ2-1; tentative D call: TRBD1 (6 bases). Trimming removed 0 bases from V and 8 bases from J, with 14 bases in between. CDR1 is KGHSH, CDR2 LQKENI, per germline. CDR3 length: 15 residues. This chain's CDR3 is CASSPPLQGSHEQFF. In nucleotides, the CDR3 is TGTGCCAGCTCACCACCGCTACAGGGCAGCCATGAGCAGTTCTTC.

The J gene is TRBJ1-2, the V gene TRBV12-3 or TRBV12-4, with D perhaps matching TRBD1 (5 bases). The CDR3 sequence is 11 residues long. Trimming pared 7 bases from V and 7 bases from J, leaving 10 bases between. The CDR3 region is CASTSGGGYTF. CDR3 DNA: TGTGCCAGCACATCGGGGGGTGGCTACACCTTC.

The chain has TRBV7-8 and TRBJ2-7, with TRBD2 matching over 11 bases. The CDR3 is made up of 16 amino acids. The germline CDR1 and CDR2 sequences are SGHVS and FQNEAQ. V dropped 6 bases and J dropped 3; count of bases not matched to a gene: 10. The CDR3 protein is CASSRSRLAGHYEQYF. CDR3 coding DNA: TGTGCCAGCAGTCGAAGCAGACTAGCGGGGCACTACGAGCAGTACTTC.

This clone was counted a single time. V is TRBV5-1 and J is TRBJ2-7, with TRBD1 as a possible D gene (6 bases). This CDR3 region has 13 residues. Trimming pared 3 bases from V and 3 bases from J, leaving 10 bases between. Germline V lookup: CDR1 SGHRS, CDR2 YFSETQ. In DNA, the CDR3 is TGCGCCAGCAGCTCGGCAGGGGACTACGAGCAGTACTTC. Translation: CASSSAGDYEQYF.

The J gene is TRBJ1-1, the V gene TRBV27, with a possible D match to TRBD1 (5 bases). Germline lookup yields CDR1 MNHEY and CDR2 SMNVEV (reference sequence). V was pared by 8 bases and J by 5 bases, with 18 bases between. There are 14 residues in the CDR3. The CDR3 DNA reads as TGTGCCAGCTCCCCCTTAGGTCGGGGGACTGAAGCTTTCTTT. This encodes CASSPLGRGTEAFF.